This T cell receptor (beta chain) stems from a study of T-cell reconstitution after alpha-beta-depleted transplantation in children. This clonotype was seen only a few times. The CDR3 covers 12 residues. The J segment lost 6 bases and the V segment lost 6 bases, leaving 4 bases of the junction unmatched. Construction of the TCRbeta library involved unique molecular identifiers. TCRdb itself ran the PCR reads through MiXCR, one entry per CDR3 protein. Here the sample spans 440,000 or so distinct CDR3 sequences, roughly a tenth being singletons. The rearrangement links TRBV12-3 or TRBV12-4 to TRBJ2-7, with 8 bases lining up with TRBD2. The sequences come from PBMCs from the stem cell graft donor, collected from the stem cell graft. The TCR was taken from a human donor who donated a stem cell graft to a child with acute myeloid leukemia. CDR3 in DNA: TGTGCCAGCAGCCCGGGGGGGCGCGAGCAGTACTTC. Translated: CASSPGGREQYF.